The TCR beta chain under discussion was sequenced for a study of T-cell reconstitution after alpha-beta-depleted transplantation in children. Whole-study findings and limits: One year after transplant, T-cell counts and diversity came mostly from newly produced T cells. Several hundred rapidly expanded clones from non-depleted graft cells reportedly supplied alpha-beta T cells about two months post-transplant.

Library preparation (for TCRbeta) was performed with unique molecular identifiers. One entry per CDR3 protein results from TCRdb running MiXCR on the PCR reads. The table records about 130,000 distinct CDR3 sequences, about a tenth of them present only once. This clonotype has just a few counts. Its antigen is not known. The sequencing here drew on PBMCs, mostly from graft donor cells, taken 180 days after TCRalphabeta/CD19-depleted stem cell transplant. The sequence came from a girl less than two years old who had a stem cell transplant for combined immunodeficiency, so the T cells may come from the graft donor.

This CDR3 is CARDTGLGEQYF. The CDR3 DNA is TGTGCCAGGGATACAGGTTTGGGCGAGCAGTACTTC. The chain employs TRBV2 and TRBJ2-7; D may be TRBD1 (5 bases). The length of the CDR3 is 12 residues. Germline CDR1 is SNHLY and CDR2 is FYNNEI. V lost 9 bases to trimming and J lost 6 bases, with 15 bases between them. Based on the CDR3 plus reference TRBV2 and TRBJ2-7, the full variable domain is EPEVTQTPSHQVTQMGQEVILRCVPISNHLYFYWYRQILGQKVEFLVSFYNNEISEKSEIFDDQFSVERPDGSNFTLKIRSTKLEDSAMYFCARDTGLGEQYFGPGTRLTVT.